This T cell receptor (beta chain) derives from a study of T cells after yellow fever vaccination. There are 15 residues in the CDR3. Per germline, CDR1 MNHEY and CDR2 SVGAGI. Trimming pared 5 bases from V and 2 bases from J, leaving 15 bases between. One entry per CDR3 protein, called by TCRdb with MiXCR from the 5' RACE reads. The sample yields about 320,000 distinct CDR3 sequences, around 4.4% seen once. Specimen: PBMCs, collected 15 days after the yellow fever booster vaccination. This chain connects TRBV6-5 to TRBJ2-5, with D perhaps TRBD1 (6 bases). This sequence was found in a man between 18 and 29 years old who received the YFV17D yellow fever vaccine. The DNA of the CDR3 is TGTGCCAGCAGTAGAACCGGGACACTTCAAGAGACCCAGTACTTC. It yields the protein CASSRTGTLQETQYF.